These 9 T cell receptor beta chains were sequenced from one sample in a study of cytomegalovirus exposure and HLA in healthy donors. The PCR was carried out with 60 Vbeta primers and 13 Jbeta primers. Here immunoSEQ multiplex PCR was the method, and the copy in TCRdb shows in-frame clones only, minus some. The data show 90,000 to 95,000 clones, 81% seen once. Source material: PBMCs. These receptors were collected from a girl aged 2 to 9 in good health and CMV-seropositive.

Worth noting for this clone: Sequence at one end of the junction differs from germline and may be a read error. This rearrangement joins TRBV7-9 to TRBJ1-1; TRBD1 aligns across 9 bases. CDR3 length equals 13 residues. The germline V gene has CDR1 SEHNR and CDR2 FQNEAQ (reference sequence). This chain's CDR3 is CSSSSKTGGRAFF. CDR3 nucleotides: TGTTCCAGCAGCTCCAAGACAGGGGGGAGAGCTTTCTTT.

J is TRBJ1-1 and V is TRBV4-1; TRBD1 agrees at 10 bases. This CDR3 is built from 17 residues. Per germline, CDR1 MGHRA and CDR2 YSYEKL. Germline trimming cut 9 bases from V and 1 base from J; bases unmatched to any gene: 14. In nucleotides, the CDR3 is TGCGCCAGTAGCTTCCGGGACAGGGGTTCGGAGAACACTGAAGCTTTCTTT. Translation: CASSFRDRGSENTEAFF.

This clone showed up just a few times. The rearrangement uses TRBV6-5 and TRBJ1-5; 7 nucleotides agree with TRBD1. Looked up from germline, CDR1 is MNHEY and CDR2 is SVGAGI. Germline trimming cut 7 bases from V and 4 bases from J; bases unmatched to any gene: 4. The CDR3 has 13 amino acids. Here the CDR3 reads CASKQGWNQPQHF. The CDR3 region has the DNA TGTGCCAGCAAACAGGGGTGGAATCAGCCCCAGCATTTT.

The chain is built from TRBV7-9 and TRBJ1-1; 8 nucleotides agree with TRBD1. CDR3 length: 16 amino acids. Germline trimming cut 1 base from V and 3 bases from J; bases unmatched to any gene: 7. Germline V gene sequence: CDR1 SEHNR, CDR2 FQNEAQ (reference sequence). In DNA, the CDR3 is TGTGCCAGCAGCTTAGACCCCAGGGGGCGAGACACTGAAGCTTTCTTT. This sequence encodes CASSLDPRGRDTEAFF.

V gene TRBV28 combines with J gene TRBJ1-3; TRBD1 might be the D (6 bases). This CDR3 spans 14 amino acids. The V and J ends lost 1 base and 4 bases respectively, with 8 bases between them. Germline V gives CDR1 MDHEN, CDR2 SYDVKM. CDR3 sequence reads: CASSLSGTGNTIYF. CDR3 nucleotide sequence: TGTGCCAGCAGTTTATCAGGGACAGGAAACACCATATATTTT. The full variable domain, its missing parts supplied by reference TRBV28 and TRBJ1-3, is DVKVTQSSRYLVKRTGEKVFLECVQDMDHENMFWYRQDPGLGLRLIYFSYDVKMKEKGDIPEGYSVSREKKERFSLILESASTNQTSMYLCASSLSGTGNTIYFGEGSWLTVV.

The chain recombines TRBV6-4 with TRBJ1-4; D uncertain. CDR1 is MRHNA and CDR2 is SNTAGT in the germline V gene. The V and J ends lost 0 bases and 8 bases respectively, with 13 bases between them. CDR3 length equals 15 residues. The CDR3 reads CASSDSTTLGEKLFF. In DNA, the CDR3 is TGTGCCAGCAGTGACTCGACTACCCTTGGGGAAAAACTGTTTTTT.

This rearrangement joins TRBV7-9 to TRBJ1-2; D remains unclear. CDR1 and CDR2 from the germline V gene are SEHNR and FQNEAQ (reference sequence). The V end was cut by 3 bases, the J end by 5 bases, with 10 bases between. This CDR3 region has 13 residues. DNA for the CDR3: TGTGCCAGCAGCTTTCGGGAGGCGTATGGCTACACCTTC. This sequence encodes CASSFREAYGYTF.

A single count supports this clone. The chain combines TRBV30 with TRBJ2-7; possible D gene TRBD2, 6 bases. Germline V lookup: CDR1 GTSNPN, CDR2 SVGIG (reference sequence). The CDR3 is made up of 17 amino acids. V lost 4 bases and J lost 2, with 24 bases in between. The chain's CDR3 is CAWISGGNGYSPYEQYF. The DNA for the CDR3 is TGTGCCTGGATCTCCGGAGGGAACGGATATTCGCCCTACGAGCAGTACTTC.

Only a few counts were recorded for this clone. The rearrangement uses TRBV6-1 and TRBJ2-7; D not resolved. Germline assignment: CDR1 MNHNS and CDR2 SASEGT. The CDR3 sequence is 11 residues long. V was pared by 5 bases and J by 6 bases, with 8 bases between. This chain's CDR3 is CASSPLFEQYF. Here the CDR3 DNA reads TGTGCCAGCAGTCCACTTTTCGAGCAGTACTTC.